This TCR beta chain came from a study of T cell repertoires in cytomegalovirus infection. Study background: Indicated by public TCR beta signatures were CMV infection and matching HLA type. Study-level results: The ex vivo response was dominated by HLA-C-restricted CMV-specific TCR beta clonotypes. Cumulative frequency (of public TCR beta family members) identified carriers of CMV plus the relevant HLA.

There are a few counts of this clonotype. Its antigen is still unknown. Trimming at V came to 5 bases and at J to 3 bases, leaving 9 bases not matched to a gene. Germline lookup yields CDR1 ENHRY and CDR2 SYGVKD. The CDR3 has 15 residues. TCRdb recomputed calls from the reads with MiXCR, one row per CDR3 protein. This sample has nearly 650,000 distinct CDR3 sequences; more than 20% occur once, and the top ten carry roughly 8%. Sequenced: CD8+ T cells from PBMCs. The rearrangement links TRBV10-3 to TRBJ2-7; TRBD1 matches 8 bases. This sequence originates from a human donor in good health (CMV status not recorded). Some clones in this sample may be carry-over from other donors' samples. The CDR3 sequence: CAISSAEQGVYEQYF. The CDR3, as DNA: TGTGCCATCAGTTCGGCCGAACAGGGGGTCTACGAGCAGTACTTC.